This is a list of T cell receptor beta chains from one sample in a study of Ad26.COV2.S vaccination and SARS-CoV-2 variants. The data were produced by immunoSEQ multiplex PCR, yet TCRdb's version contains in-frame clones alone and is incomplete. The sample has roughly 270,000 clones, roughly 86% seen once; the top ten hold about 3.1%. Sequencing used peripheral blood, obtained in a trial of Ad26.COV2.S vaccine versus placebo. All receptors derive from a person between 18 and 59 years old who received the Ad26.COV2.S COVID-19 vaccine or a placebo. The CDR3 runs from the conserved cysteine through the conserved F or W. Fields, in order: clone size, V gene, J gene, CDR3 protein. Clone size is given for some rows only: seen once, a few or many times, or a class if the clone is expanded.

abundance: .; v_gene: TRBV29-1; j_gene: TRBJ2-1; CDR3aa: CSVEDGGRKSSYNEQFF
abundance: .; v_gene: TRBV6-5; j_gene: TRBJ2-7; CDR3aa: CASSYSSSNYEQYF
abundance: .; v_gene: TRBV2; j_gene: TRBJ1-2; CDR3aa: CASSLDRRNYGYTF
abundance: .; v_gene: TRBV9; j_gene: TRBJ2-7; CDR3aa: CASSVGGDSSYEQYF
abundance: .; v_gene: TRBV7-8; j_gene: TRBJ1-1; CDR3aa: CASSLTLGASNTEAFF
abundance: .; v_gene: TRBV6-5; j_gene: TRBJ1-1; CDR3aa: CASSYHGQGDTEAFF
abundance: few; v_gene: TRBV7-9; j_gene: TRBJ1-5; CDR3aa: CASSRGQSQPQHF
abundance: .; v_gene: TRBV6-5; j_gene: TRBJ1-1; CDR3aa: CASSLRAMNTEAFF
abundance: .; v_gene: TRBV4-1; j_gene: TRBJ2-1; CDR3aa: CASSPGSSSYNEQFF
abundance: .; v_gene: TRBV6-2/TRBV6-3; j_gene: TRBJ1-5; CDR3aa: CASSSIQGNQPQHF
abundance: .; v_gene: TRBV12-3/TRBV12-4; j_gene: TRBJ1-4; CDR3aa: CASSWLPGEELFF
abundance: .; v_gene: TRBV6-2/TRBV6-3; j_gene: TRBJ2-7; CDR3aa: CASSYSAPLWGYEQYF
abundance: .; v_gene: TRBV19; j_gene: TRBJ2-3; CDR3aa: CASSVRTSTSTDTQYF
abundance: .; v_gene: TRBV3-1/TRBV3-2; j_gene: TRBJ2-1; CDR3aa: CASSQDPTGRVYNEQFF
abundance: .; v_gene: TRBV6-6; j_gene: TRBJ1-2; CDR3aa: CASSSAGPRGYGYTF
abundance: .; v_gene: TRBV7-9; j_gene: TRBJ1-1; CDR3aa: CASSLKGQIVNTEAFF
abundance: .; v_gene: TRBV7-2; j_gene: TRBJ1-2; CDR3aa: CASSRTGGYGYTF
abundance: .; v_gene: TRBV4-1; j_gene: TRBJ2-1; CDR3aa: CASSARLAEIYNEQFF
abundance: once; v_gene: TRBV3-1/TRBV3-2; j_gene: TRBJ2-7; CDR3aa: CASSQGRGRLAGASSYEQYF
abundance: .; v_gene: TRBV11-2; j_gene: TRBJ1-1; CDR3aa: CASSFGQPKKLTEAFF
abundance: .; v_gene: TRBV3-1/TRBV3-2; j_gene: TRBJ2-2; CDR3aa: CASSRQDVDTGELFF
abundance: .; v_gene: TRBV27; j_gene: TRBJ2-2; CDR3aa: CASSLQGGLGGELFF
abundance: .; v_gene: TRBV20-1; j_gene: TRBJ1-1; CDR3aa: CSASMVGQWAMNTEAFF
abundance: .; v_gene: TRBV6-6; j_gene: TRBJ2-5; CDR3aa: CASFWTQYF
abundance: .; v_gene: TRBV15; j_gene: TRBJ1-5; CDR3aa: CATSRRTGGAFYSNQPQHF
abundance: .; v_gene: TRBV18; j_gene: TRBJ1-5; CDR3aa: CASSPYPVGQPQHF
abundance: few; v_gene: TRBV6-1; j_gene: TRBJ1-2; CDR3aa: CASSEDTGRYGYTF